This T cell receptor (beta chain) is drawn from a study of beta chain features in type 1 diabetes (dated by TCRdb to 2017 to 2018). Broadly, across the study: Mean age, gender distribution, total cell number and subset yield did not differ between patients and healthy donors. A total of 85 million to 140 million sorted cells were examined across all samples, and a strong correlation was observed between cell number per subset and RNA yield. Regulatory and stem cell-like memory subsets were isolated from only 8 patients and about 8 healthy donors, whereas naive and central memory subsets came from all 30 or so donors. In the study, recently diagnosed type 1 diabetes patients and matched healthy donors were compared on the TCRB repertoires of their sorted circulating CD4+ T cell subsets. Summary of the overall study and its limitations: At VDJ recombination sites, patients with type 1 diabetes made fewer insertions and deleted more nucleotides, a pattern implying thymic rearrangement abnormalities. Naive, central memory and regulatory TCRB repertoires appeared to be more similar among patients than among healthy donors. A moderate but significant shortening of TCRB CDR3 length was observed in type 1 diabetes patients in all four CD4+ subsets. Because cDNA was sequenced instead of genomic DNA, activated cells with high expression could be over-represented, although the groups did not differ in activation or CD3 levels. Shorter templates might be favored by PCR, yet because patient and control samples were amplified and corrected together, any such skew would affect both groups equally. Only small numbers of individuals were included in the HLA sub-analyses, which left unresolved whether HLA type had any influence on TCRB rearrangement.

From each donor, a single peripheral blood sample of about 120 mL on average was drawn into heparinised tubes. Using a panel that included CD45RO, CCR7, CD25, CD127, CD95 and CD27, naive, central memory, regulatory and stem cell-like memory CD4+ T cells were sorted on a BD FACSAria II. Every sorted population had a purity above 95%. PBMCs were isolated immediately by Lymphoprep density gradient centrifugation and stained directly without culture. So that batch effects would be minimized, each experiment stained and sorted samples in pairs, pairing one healthy donor with one patient. The entire isolated RNA was reverse transcribed using the High Capacity cDNA Reverse Transcription Kit, and thus expressed TCRB transcripts were sequenced. Naive, central memory and regulatory T cell samples underwent deep immunoSEQ sequencing, averaging about 3.57 million total reads per sample. Sorted cells were lysed in RLT buffer and RNA was extracted with DNase-treated RNeasy Micro or Mini kits, depending on cell number. Each cell subset was processed on its own to prevent cross-contamination, while patient and healthy donor samples were processed together. Using the immunoSEQ multiplex PCR, TCRB sequences were amplified from cDNA into 87-bp fragments spanning the CDR3 region. The amplicons were sequenced using the Illumina HiSeq platform. The original pipeline was this. Synthetic template baselines were used to correct PCR bias computationally, reads within Hamming distance 2 were collapsed, and singletons that could not be merged were discarded. By aligning reads against IMGT, V, D and J genes, CDR3 length, and insertions or deletions at six rearrangement sites were assigned. Within each subset, clonotype counts were normalized to sorted cell number, and only after that were true diversity and Gini coefficients computed with the tcR R package. Repertoire sharing was quantified using the overlap coefficient calculated on TCRB nucleotide sequences. The table was pulled from immuneACCESS by TCRdb, which kept in-frame rearrangements only. Such tables lose some clones; where checked, under half of the loss comes from unresolved V genes, and the rest has no known cause. V and J calls and clone size follow that table, whereas D and trimming were derived from the DNA. The sample table lists 95,000 to 150,000 clones, 17% of them with a count of one. Clones ranked in the top ten supply 2% to 3% of the sample.

Regarding this clone: The clone's antigen remains unknown. The input lacks base qualities; no much larger clone sits a single base away.

As encoded in the germline V gene, CDR1 is SGHTA while CDR2 is FQGNSA. Its CDR3 holds 16 amino acids, cysteine through phenylalanine. Just the 48-base CDR3 DNA is kept, in frame starting at base 1. Deletion took 3 bases off V and 4 bases off J, with a span of 18 bases between the germline ends. This receptor chain uses TRBV7-2 and TRBJ1-1; the D gene remains uncertain. Source material: central memory CD4+ T cells from blood. This receptor was identified in a man between 18 and 35 years old with type 1 diabetes. The CDR3 reads as follows: CASSFSRVQEGTEAFF. The sequenced DNA is TGTGCCAGCAGCTTTAGTCGAGTACAAGAGGGCACTGAAGCTTTCTTT.